This T cell receptor beta chain is from a study of cytomegalovirus exposure and HLA in healthy donors. Findings and limits, study-wide: Later analysis demonstrated an association between a missense DCLRE1C variant and TCR beta V- and J-gene trimming. Donors belonging to an Asian-associated ancestry cluster reportedly showed fewer N-insertions in productive TCRs than the approximately 670-donor mean, according to what a later analysis found. It was reported that TCR beta sequences correctly inferred the HLA-A and HLA-B alleles for most subjects.

Amplification used 60 Vbeta primers and 13 Jbeta primers. Some clones are missing from TCRdb's copy, which holds only in-frame ones; the method was immunoSEQ multiplex PCR. The sample has some 190,000 clones; around four fifths are singletons. Only a few counts were recorded for this clone. Antigen: not known. The specimen was PBMCs. The TCR comes from a woman aged 25-40 years in good health and CMV-seronegative.

In DNA form, the CDR3 reads TGTGCCAGTAGTCCCACGGCGGGGACCGAGCAGTACTTC. Encoded protein: CASSPTAGTEQYF. The gene calls are TRBV19 and TRBJ2-7; D is possibly TRBD2 (6 bases). This CDR3 is 13 amino acids long. Germline V lookup: CDR1 LNHDA, CDR2 SQIVND (reference sequence). V shed 5 bases and J shed 6 bases, with 14 bases lying between them.